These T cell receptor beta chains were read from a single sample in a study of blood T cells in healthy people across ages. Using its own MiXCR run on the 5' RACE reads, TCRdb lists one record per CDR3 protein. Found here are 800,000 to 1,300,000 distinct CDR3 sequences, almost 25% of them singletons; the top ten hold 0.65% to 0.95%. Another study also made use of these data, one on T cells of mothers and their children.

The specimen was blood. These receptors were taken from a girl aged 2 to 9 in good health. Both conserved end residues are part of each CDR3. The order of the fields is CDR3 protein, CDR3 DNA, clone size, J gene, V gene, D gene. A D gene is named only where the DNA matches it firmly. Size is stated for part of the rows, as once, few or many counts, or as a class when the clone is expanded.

CDR3 protein: CASSLGLHQPQHF; CDR3 DNA: TGTGCCAGTAGTTTGGGGCTCCATCAGCCCCAGCATTTT; clone size: .; J gene: TRBJ1-5; V gene: TRBV12-3/TRBV12-4; D gene: .
CDR3 protein: CSAREILDEQFF; CDR3 DNA: TGCAGTGCTAGAGAAATACTAGATGAGCAGTTCTTC; clone size: .; J gene: TRBJ2-1; V gene: TRBV20-1; D gene: .
CDR3 protein: CASSLLTSMSYNEQFF; CDR3 DNA: TGCGCCAGCAGCTTGCTAACTAGTATGTCCTACAATGAGCAGTTCTTC; clone size: .; J gene: TRBJ2-1; V gene: TRBV5-1; D gene: .
CDR3 protein: CASRDMSAEAFF; CDR3 DNA: TGTGCCAGCAGGGATATGAGTGCTGAAGCTTTCTTT; clone size: .; J gene: TRBJ1-1; V gene: TRBV13; D gene: .
CDR3 protein: CASSEEPWGTDTQYF; CDR3 DNA: TGTGCCAGCAGCGAGGAGCCCTGGGGCACAGATACGCAGTATTTT; clone size: .; J gene: TRBJ2-3; V gene: TRBV2; D gene: .
CDR3 protein: CASSQEVDLYNEQFF; CDR3 DNA: TGCGCCAGCAGCCAAGAAGTGGACCTATACAATGAGCAGTTCTTC; clone size: .; J gene: TRBJ2-1; V gene: TRBV4-3; D gene: .
CDR3 protein: CSVEAQADTQFF; CDR3 DNA: TGCAGCGTTGAAGCTCAGGCAGATACGCAGTTCTTC; clone size: .; J gene: TRBJ2-1; V gene: TRBV29-1; D gene: .
CDR3 protein: CASSPLLAGGPGETQYF; CDR3 DNA: TGTGCCAGCTCACCGCTACTAGCGGGGGGCCCGGGAGAGACCCAGTACTTC; clone size: .; J gene: TRBJ2-5; V gene: TRBV18; D gene: TRBD2
CDR3 protein: CATSSEVGDVIQYF; CDR3 DNA: TGTGCCACCAGCTCCGAGGTGGGGGATGTTATTCAGTACTTC; clone size: .; J gene: TRBJ2-4; V gene: TRBV15; D gene: .
CDR3 protein: CASSFTAESNYGYTF; CDR3 DNA: TGTGCCAGCAGCTTCACTGCGGAGTCTAACTATGGCTACACCTTC; clone size: .; J gene: TRBJ1-2; V gene: TRBV11-2; D gene: .
CDR3 protein: CASSLMRDTQYF; CDR3 DNA: TGTGCCAGCAGTTTAATGAGAGATACGCAGTATTTT; clone size: few; J gene: TRBJ2-3; V gene: TRBV12-3/TRBV12-4; D gene: .